This is a list of T cell receptor beta chains from one sample in a study of cytomegalovirus exposure and HLA in healthy donors. TCRdb's table, derived via immunoSEQ multiplex PCR, lists solely in-frame clones and lacks some. This repertoire shows around 140,000 clones, 87% found once; its top ten account for roughly 5%. The sequenced sample was PBMCs. The receptors stem from a woman aged 25 to 45 in good health and CMV-seronegative. CDR3s include the opening cysteine and the closing phenylalanine or tryptophan. Each record gives: V gene, clone size, J gene, D gene, CDR3 protein, CDR3 DNA. D genes are given only for firm matches. Not all rows give a size; the values are once, few, many and, for expanded clones, a class.

v_gene: TRBV5-6; abundance: -; j_gene: TRBJ2-3; d_gene: -; CDR3aa: CASSLFPRLWDNSTDTQYF; CDR3nt: TGTGCCAGCAGCTTGTTCCCCCGCCTATGGGACAACAGCACAGATACGCAGTATTTT
v_gene: TRBV28; abundance: -; j_gene: TRBJ2-1; d_gene: TRBD1; CDR3aa: CASSTGTGMDNEQFF; CDR3nt: TGTGCCAGCAGTACCGGGACAGGGATGGACAATGAGCAGTTCTTC
v_gene: TRBV6-5; abundance: -; j_gene: TRBJ2-7; d_gene: -; CDR3aa: CASSKTRRSYEQYF; CDR3nt: TGTGCCAGCAGTAAGACCAGGCGCTCCTACGAGCAGTACTTC
v_gene: TRBV19; abundance: -; j_gene: TRBJ2-1; d_gene: -; CDR3aa: CASSPGWSYNEQFF; CDR3nt: TGTGCCAGTAGCCCCGGTTGGTCATACAATGAGCAGTTCTTC
v_gene: TRBV4-1; abundance: -; j_gene: TRBJ2-1; d_gene: -; CDR3aa: CASSQEGDYQYNEQFF; CDR3nt: TGCGCCAGCAGCCAAGAGGGCGACTACCAGTACAATGAGCAGTTCTTC
v_gene: TRBV28; abundance: -; j_gene: TRBJ2-5; d_gene: -; CDR3aa: CASSLGGQLQETQYF; CDR3nt: TGTGCCAGCAGTTTGGGAGGACAACTCCAAGAGACCCAGTACTTC
v_gene: TRBV6-5; abundance: few; j_gene: TRBJ1-5; d_gene: -; CDR3aa: CASSYSRSGNQPQHF; CDR3nt: TGTGCCAGCAGTTACTCAAGGTCCGGGAACCAGCCCCAGCATTTT
v_gene: TRBV21-1; abundance: -; j_gene: TRBJ2-7; d_gene: -; CDR3aa: CASSHAHREPYEQYF; CDR3nt: TGTGCCAGCAGTCACGCGCACAGAGAGCCCTACGAGCAGTACTTC
v_gene: TRBV5-1; abundance: -; j_gene: TRBJ2-5; d_gene: -; CDR3aa: CASSLLQEETQYF; CDR3nt: TGCGCCAGCAGCTTGTTACAGGAAGAGACCCAGTACTTC
v_gene: TRBV29-1; abundance: -; j_gene: TRBJ1-1; d_gene: TRBD1; CDR3aa: CSVRGRLSEAFF; CDR3nt: TGCAGCGTTAGGGGGCGGCTATCTGAAGCTTTCTTT
v_gene: TRBV29-1; abundance: -; j_gene: TRBJ2-7; d_gene: TRBD1; CDR3aa: CSVDVGGQAYEQYF; CDR3nt: TGCAGCGTTGATGTCGGCGGACAGGCCTACGAGCAGTACTTC
v_gene: TRBV7-2; abundance: -; j_gene: TRBJ2-5; d_gene: TRBD2; CDR3aa: CASSPLTSLLRETQYF; CDR3nt: TGTGCCAGCAGCCCCCTGACTAGCTTGCTAAGAGAGACCCAGTACTTC
v_gene: TRBV28; abundance: -; j_gene: TRBJ2-7; d_gene: -; CDR3aa: CASSTPDGSEQYF; CDR3nt: TGTGCCAGCTCGACCCCGGACGGGAGCGAGCAGTACTTC
v_gene: TRBV28; abundance: -; j_gene: TRBJ2-2; d_gene: TRBD2; CDR3aa: CASSLFLAGVAGELFF; CDR3nt: TGTGCCAGCAGTTTATTCCTAGCGGGAGTTGCCGGGGAGCTGTTTTTT
v_gene: TRBV7-9; abundance: once; j_gene: TRBJ1-1; d_gene: TRBD1; CDR3aa: CASSLSRDSLNTEAFF; CDR3nt: TGTGCCAGCAGCTTATCTAGGGACAGCTTGAACACTGAAGCTTTCTTT
v_gene: TRBV18; abundance: -; j_gene: TRBJ2-2; d_gene: TRBD2; CDR3aa: CASSQRTGLAGDSIGTGELFF; CDR3nt: TGTGCCAGCTCACAACGGACTGGACTAGCGGGAGATTCGATTGGCACCGGGGAGCTGTTTTTT
v_gene: TRBV19; abundance: once; j_gene: TRBJ2-1; d_gene: -; CDR3aa: CASKVGTRGGEQFF; CDR3nt: TGTGCCAGTAAAGTGGGGACCAGGGGTGGTGAGCAGTTCTTC
v_gene: TRBV5-1; abundance: -; j_gene: TRBJ2-7; d_gene: TRBD1; CDR3aa: CASSSGQGLGEQYF; CDR3nt: TGCGCCAGCAGCTCTGGACAGGGTTTGGGCGAGCAGTACTTC